The 11 T cell receptor beta chains given below trace back to one sample, sequenced in a study of control samples from healthy donors and cancer patients (dated by TCRdb to 2018 to 2021). The library came from the immunoSEQ multiplex PCR assay. TCRdb limited this immuneACCESS table to in-frame rearrangements with V and J called. A share of clones is missing; checked studies link under half to unresolved V genes, and the rest is unexplained. The sample contains roughly 120,000 clones, roughly nine tenths of them found a single time. The ten largest clonotypes hold approximately 8% of the sample. The sample comprised blood. The receptors shown here come from a woman aged 18-29 years in good health.

This clone has just one count. V and J are TRBV27 and TRBJ2-7, with D unclear. V was shortened by 6 bases and J by 2 bases, with 11 bases between the two germline ends. The V gene's germline CDR1 is MNHEY and CDR2 SMNVEV (reference sequence). CDR3 length: 13 amino acids. Written as DNA, the CDR3 is TGTGCCAGCAGCTCTAGTAACCCCTACGAGCAGTACTTC. Residues: CASSSSNPYEQYF.

The rearrangement uses TRBV7-9 and TRBJ2-3; possibly TRBD2 for D (5 bases). Germline V gene sequence: CDR1 SEHNR, CDR2 FQNEAQ (reference sequence). Trimming shortened V by 4 bases and J by 8 bases, and 7 bases separated the two germline ends. This CDR3 has 11 residues. CDR3 residues: CASSSEVTQYF. The CDR3 DNA is TGTGCCAGCAGCTCGGAGGTTACGCAGTATTTT.

The genes are TRBV3-1 (or the pseudogene TRBV3-2) and TRBJ2-1; 10 nucleotides agree with TRBD2. The CDR3 has 14 amino acids. Per germline, CDR1 LGHDT and CDR2 YNNKEL (reference sequence). V trimming: 6 bases; J trimming: 4 bases; junction bases outside the gene matches: 3. Here the CDR3 DNA reads TGTGCCAGCAGAGGACTAGCGGTTTACAATGAGCAGTTCTTC. This translates into CASRGLAVYNEQFF.

The rearrangement joins TRBV28 to TRBJ1-1, with D unresolved. The V gene's germline CDR1 is MDHEN and CDR2 SYDVKM. The CDR3 totals 15 residues. Trimming removed 3 bases at V and 3 bases at J, with 14 bases between. The chain's CDR3 is CASSFGGKWHTEAFF. The CDR3 DNA is TGTGCCAGCAGTTTTGGCGGTAAATGGCACACTGAAGCTTTCTTT. The variable domain in full, completed from reference TRBV28 and TRBJ1-1, reads DVKVTQSSRYLVKRTGEKVFLECVQDMDHENMFWYRQDPGLGLRLIYFSYDVKMKEKGDIPEGYSVSREKKERFSLILESASTNQTSMYLCASSFGGKWHTEAFFGQGTRLTVV.

V gene TRBV7-2 combines with J gene TRBJ1-4; D is unclear. The CDR3 consists of 12 residues. V lost 1 base and J lost 6, with 3 bases in between. CDR1 is SGHTA and CDR2 is FQGNSA in the germline V gene. As DNA, the CDR3 is TGTGCCAGCAGCTTAGAGTATGAAAAACTGTTTTTT. It codes for CASSLEYEKLFF. Full variable domain (rest looked up from reference TRBV7-2 and TRBJ1-4): GAGVSQSPSNKVTEKGKDVELRCDPISGHTALYWYRQSLGQGLEFLIYFQGNSAPDKSGLPSDRFSAERTGGSVSTLTIQRTQQEDSAVYLCASSLEYEKLFFGSGTQLSVL.

The rearrangement links TRBV7-2 to TRBJ1-2; possible D gene TRBD1, 6 bases. Trimming shortened V by 5 bases and J by 6 bases, and 16 bases separated the two germline ends. Germline CDR1 SGHTA, CDR2 FQGNSA. This CDR3 contains 14 residues. Written as DNA, the CDR3 is TGTGCCAGCAGCGCGGACAGCCCGGGGCATGGCTACACCTTC. Translation gives CASSADSPGHGYTF. The complete variable domain, with remaining parts taken from reference TRBV7-2 and TRBJ1-2, reads GAGVSQSPSNKVTEKGKDVELRCDPISGHTALYWYRQSLGQGLEFLIYFQGNSAPDKSGLPSDRFSAERTGGSVSTLTIQRTQQEDSAVYLCASSADSPGHGYTFGSGTRLTVV.

The rearrangement uses TRBV29-1 and TRBJ2-3, with 8 bases matching TRBD2. V dropped 6 bases and J dropped 3; count of bases not matched to a gene: 8. In germline, CDR1 is SQVTM, CDR2 ANQGSEA. The CDR3 is 14 residues long. CDR3 residues: CSVRIGGRTDTQYF. The CDR3 nucleotides read TGCAGCGTCAGGATTGGCGGGAGGACAGATACGCAGTATTTT.

The chain carries TRBV7-2 and TRBJ2-5, with TRBD2 identical over 10 bases. The ends lost 4 bases at V and 4 bases at J; junction bases unmatched: 18. Germline V gives CDR1 SGHTA, CDR2 FQGNSA. There are 19 residues in the CDR3. In DNA form, the CDR3 reads TGTGCCAGCAGCTCTTCCACTACTAGCGGGAAGACGGCAAGAGAGACCCAGTACTTC. Residues: CASSSSTTSGKTARETQYF.

This clone was detected once. The rearrangement links TRBV28 to TRBJ2-7; no definite D call. The V gene lost 4 bases and the J gene lost 0 bases, with 19 bases spanning the gap. CDR3 size: 17 residues. Germline V gene data show CDR1 as MDHEN and CDR2 as SYDVKM. CDR3 loop: CASSYTIWTESSYEQYF. The CDR3 DNA reads as TGTGCCAGCAGTTACACGATATGGACGGAGAGCTCCTACGAGCAGTACTTC.

The chain uses TRBV5-6 and TRBJ1-6; TRBD1 agrees at 8 bases. Trimming removed 3 bases from V and 4 bases from J; junction bases left unmatched: 15. The CDR3 runs to 19 residues. Germline assignment: CDR1 SGHDT and CDR2 YYEEEE. In nucleotides, the CDR3 is TGTGCCAGCAGCTCCAGACGGACAGGGTTGCGCGATTATAATTCACCCCTCCACTTT. Translated, it gives CASSSRRTGLRDYNSPLHF.

The chain joins TRBV6-2 or TRBV6-3 to TRBJ1-1, with a tentative D call TRBD1 (6 bases). V lost 6 bases and J 4 bases, leaving 18 bases between the germline ends. Germline CDR1 reads MNHEY; CDR2 reads SVGEGT. The CDR3 is 15 residues long. CDR3 residues: CASSLTLQGTTEAFF. CDR3 bases: TGTGCCAGCAGCCTAACCTTACAGGGTACCACTGAAGCTTTCTTT.